This entry is about one T cell receptor beta chain. The entry originates in a study of blood T cell repertoires in COVID-19. Clones were sequenced by immunoSEQ multiplex PCR, and TCRdb holds only the in-frame ones, with some missing. The table has approximately 28,000 clones, 60% to 80% seen once. The CDR3 is 16 residues long. Unmatched junction bases numbered 12, after V lost 4 bases and J lost 5 bases. The germline CDR1 and CDR2 sequences are SEHNR and FQNEAQ (reference sequence). The chain has TRBV7-9 and TRBJ2-7; 9 nucleotides match TRBD1. Sequenced: peripheral blood. This clonotype originated in a woman in her seventies with active or convalescent COVID-19. CDR3 DNA sequence: TGTGCCAGCAGCTCCTCACCGGGACAGGGTACCCACGAGCAGTACTTC. Translated: CASSSSPGQGTHEQYF. The full variable domain, in which reference TRBV7-9 and TRBJ2-7 provide the parts outside the CDR3, is DTGVSQNPRHKITKRGQNVTFRCDPISEHNRLYWYRQTLGQGPEFLTYFQNEAQLEKSRLLSDRFSAERPKGSFSTLEIQRTEQGDSAMYLCASSSSPGQGTHEQYFGPGTRLTVT.